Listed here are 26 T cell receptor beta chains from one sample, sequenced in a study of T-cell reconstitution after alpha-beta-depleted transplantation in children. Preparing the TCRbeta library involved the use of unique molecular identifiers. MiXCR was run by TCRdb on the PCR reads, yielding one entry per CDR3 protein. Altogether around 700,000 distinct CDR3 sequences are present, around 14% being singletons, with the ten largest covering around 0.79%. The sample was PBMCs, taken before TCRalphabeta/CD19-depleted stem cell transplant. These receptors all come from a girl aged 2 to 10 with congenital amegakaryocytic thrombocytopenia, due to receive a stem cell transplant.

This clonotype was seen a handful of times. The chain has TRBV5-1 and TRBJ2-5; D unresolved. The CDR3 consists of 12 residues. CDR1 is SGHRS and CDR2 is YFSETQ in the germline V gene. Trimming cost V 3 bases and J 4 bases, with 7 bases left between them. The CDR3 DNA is TGCGCCAGCAGCTCCATAGGAGAGACCCAGTACTTC. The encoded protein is CASSSIGETQYF.

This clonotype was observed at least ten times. CDR3 coding DNA: TGTGCCACCAGTGATCCACGGTCTGATACGCAGTATTTT. Protein product: CATSDPRSDTQYF. The chain has TRBV24-1 and TRBJ2-3; D is uncertain. CDR3 length: 13 residues. CDR1 is KGHDR, CDR2 SFDVKD, per germline. The V gene lost 3 bases and the J gene lost 6 bases, with 9 bases spanning the gap.

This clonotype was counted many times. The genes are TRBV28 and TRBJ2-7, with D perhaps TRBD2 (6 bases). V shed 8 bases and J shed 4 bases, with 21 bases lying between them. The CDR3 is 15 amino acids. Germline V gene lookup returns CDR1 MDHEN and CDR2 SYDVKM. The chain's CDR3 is CASSLLPGLIYEQYF. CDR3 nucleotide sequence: TGTGCCAGCTCCCTTCTTCCGGGACTCATATACGAGCAGTACTTC. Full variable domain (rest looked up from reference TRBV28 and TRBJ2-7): DVKVTQSSRYLVKRTGEKVFLECVQDMDHENMFWYRQDPGLGLRLIYFSYDVKMKEKGDIPEGYSVSREKKERFSLILESASTNQTSMYLCASSLLPGLIYEQYFGPGTRLTVT.

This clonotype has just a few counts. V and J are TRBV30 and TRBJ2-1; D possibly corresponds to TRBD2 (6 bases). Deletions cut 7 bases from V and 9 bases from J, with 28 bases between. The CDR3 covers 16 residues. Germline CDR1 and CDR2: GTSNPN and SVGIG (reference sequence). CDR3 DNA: TGTGCCTCCTCCAACCCGCTACGGGACCCAGCGGGTGAGCAGTTCTTC. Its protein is CASSNPLRDPAGEQFF.

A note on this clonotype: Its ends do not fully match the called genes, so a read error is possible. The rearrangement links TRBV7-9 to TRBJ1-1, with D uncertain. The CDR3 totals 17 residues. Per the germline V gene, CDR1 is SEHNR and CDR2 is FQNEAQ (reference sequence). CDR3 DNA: TGTGCCAGCAGCGCCTACCGGGTTACGGAAGGGAACGCTGAAGCTTTCTTT. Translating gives CASSAYRVTEGNAEAFF.

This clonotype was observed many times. The CDR3, as DNA: TGTGCCAGCAGCTTAGTGCGGAGCGACCGTGAAGCTTTCTTT. Residues: CASSLVRSDREAFF. The rearrangement uses TRBV7-2 and TRBJ1-1, with D hard to call. V shed 1 base and J shed 7 bases, with 13 bases lying between them. The CDR3 is made up of 14 amino acids. Germline loops: CDR1 SGHTA, CDR2 FQGNSA.

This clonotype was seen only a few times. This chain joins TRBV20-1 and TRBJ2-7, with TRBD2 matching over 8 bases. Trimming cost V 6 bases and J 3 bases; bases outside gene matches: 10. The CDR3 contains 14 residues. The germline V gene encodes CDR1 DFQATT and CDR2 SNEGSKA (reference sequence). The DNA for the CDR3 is TGCAGTGCAATTTCGGGAGGGCGGTACTACGAGCAGTACTTC. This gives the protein CSAISGGRYYEQYF.

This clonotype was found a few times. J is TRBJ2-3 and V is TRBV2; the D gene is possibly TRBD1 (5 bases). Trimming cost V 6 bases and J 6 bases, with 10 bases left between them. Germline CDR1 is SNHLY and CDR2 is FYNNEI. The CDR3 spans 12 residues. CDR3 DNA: TGTGCCAGCAGACGACAGCAGGATACGCAGTATTTT. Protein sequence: CASRRQQDTQYF.

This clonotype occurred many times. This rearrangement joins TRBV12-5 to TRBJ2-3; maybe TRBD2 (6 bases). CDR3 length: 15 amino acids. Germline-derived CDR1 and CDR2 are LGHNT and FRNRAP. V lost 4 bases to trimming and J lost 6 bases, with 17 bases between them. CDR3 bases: TGTGCTAGTGGTTCACTAGCAGATAGTGGTGATACGCAGTATTTT. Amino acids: CASGSLADSGDTQYF.

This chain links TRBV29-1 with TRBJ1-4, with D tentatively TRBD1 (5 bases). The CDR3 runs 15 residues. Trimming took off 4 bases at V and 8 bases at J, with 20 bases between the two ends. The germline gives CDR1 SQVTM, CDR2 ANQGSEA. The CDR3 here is CSVVPVGLEEEKLFF. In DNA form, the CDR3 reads TGCAGCGTTGTCCCCGTGGGACTCGAAGAGGAAAAACTGTTTTTT.

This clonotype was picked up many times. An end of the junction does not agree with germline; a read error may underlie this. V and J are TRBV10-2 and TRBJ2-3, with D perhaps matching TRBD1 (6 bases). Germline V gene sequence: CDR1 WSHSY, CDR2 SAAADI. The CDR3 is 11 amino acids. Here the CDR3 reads CATSQGDTQYF. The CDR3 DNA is TGCGCCACCAGTCAGGGGGATACGCAGTATTTT.

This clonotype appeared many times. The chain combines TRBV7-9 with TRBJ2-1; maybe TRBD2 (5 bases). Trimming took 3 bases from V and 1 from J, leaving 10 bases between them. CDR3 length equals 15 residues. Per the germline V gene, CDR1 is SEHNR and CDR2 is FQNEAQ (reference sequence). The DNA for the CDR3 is TGTGCCAGCAGCTTTGGGAGACGGTCCTACAATGAGCAGTTCTTC. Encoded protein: CASSFGRRSYNEQFF. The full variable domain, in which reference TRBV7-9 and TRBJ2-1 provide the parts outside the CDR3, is DTGVSQNPRHKITKRGQNVTFRCDPISEHNRLYWYRQTLGQGPEFLTYFQNEAQLEKSRLLSDRFSAERPKGSFSTLEIQRTEQGDSAMYLCASSFGRRSYNEQFFGPGTRLTVL.

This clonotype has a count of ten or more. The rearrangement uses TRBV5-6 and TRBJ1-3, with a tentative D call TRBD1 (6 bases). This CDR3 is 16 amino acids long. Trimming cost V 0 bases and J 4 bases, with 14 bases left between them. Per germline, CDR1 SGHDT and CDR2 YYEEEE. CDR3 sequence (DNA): TGTGCCAGCAGCTTGGGGGGCAGGGGCAGAGGAAACACCATATATTTT. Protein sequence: CASSLGGRGRGNTIYF.

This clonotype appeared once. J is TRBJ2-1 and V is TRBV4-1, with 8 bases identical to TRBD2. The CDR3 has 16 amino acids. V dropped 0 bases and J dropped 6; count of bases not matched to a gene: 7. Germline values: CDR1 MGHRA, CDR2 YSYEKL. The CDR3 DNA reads TGCGCCAGCAGCCAAGATCGGACTAGCATTTTCAATGAGCAGTTCTTC. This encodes CASSQDRTSIFNEQFF.

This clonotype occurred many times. Here the CDR3 reads CASSYSVMSSYNEQFF. The CDR3 coding sequence is TGTGCCAGCAGTTACTCCGTTATGAGCTCCTACAATGAGCAGTTCTTC. The chain carries TRBV6-5 and TRBJ2-1, with D unclear. This CDR3 region has 16 residues. The V and J ends lost 0 bases and 0 bases respectively, with 9 bases between them. CDR1 is MNHEY and CDR2 is SVGAGI in the germline V gene.

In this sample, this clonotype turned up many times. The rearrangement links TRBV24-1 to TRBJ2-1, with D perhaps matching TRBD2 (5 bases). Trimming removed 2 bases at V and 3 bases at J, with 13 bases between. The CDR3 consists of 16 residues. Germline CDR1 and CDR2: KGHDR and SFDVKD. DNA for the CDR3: TGTGCCACCAGTGATTCGGGGTTGGGCGGCTACAATGAGCAGTTCTTC. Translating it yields CATSDSGLGGYNEQFF.

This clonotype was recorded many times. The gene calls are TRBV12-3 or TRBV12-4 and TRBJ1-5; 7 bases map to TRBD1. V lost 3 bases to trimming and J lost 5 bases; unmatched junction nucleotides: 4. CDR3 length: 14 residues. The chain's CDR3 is CASSFRTGDQPQHF. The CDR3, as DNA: TGTGCCAGCAGTTTTCGGACAGGTGATCAGCCCCAGCATTTT.

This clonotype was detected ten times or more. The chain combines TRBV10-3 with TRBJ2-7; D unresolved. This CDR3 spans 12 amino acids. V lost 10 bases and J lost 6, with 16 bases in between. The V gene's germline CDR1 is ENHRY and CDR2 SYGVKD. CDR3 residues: CATRPKSFEQYF. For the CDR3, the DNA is TGTGCCACCCGACCCAAGAGTTTCGAGCAGTACTTC.

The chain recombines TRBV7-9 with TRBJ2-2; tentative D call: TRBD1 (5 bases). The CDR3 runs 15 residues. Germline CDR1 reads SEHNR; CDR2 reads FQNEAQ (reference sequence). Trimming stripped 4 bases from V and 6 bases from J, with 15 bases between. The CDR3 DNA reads TGTGCCAGCAGCTCCAGGCCAGGGCGTTCCGGGGAGCTGTTTTTT. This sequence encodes CASSSRPGRSGELFF.

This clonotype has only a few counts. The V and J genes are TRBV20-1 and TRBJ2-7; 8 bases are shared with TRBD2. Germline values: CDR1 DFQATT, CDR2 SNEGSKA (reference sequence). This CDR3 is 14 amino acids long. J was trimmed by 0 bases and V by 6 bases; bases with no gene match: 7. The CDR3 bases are TGCAGTGCAACCCGGGAGGGGGGCTCCTACGAGCAGTACTTC. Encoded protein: CSATREGGSYEQYF.

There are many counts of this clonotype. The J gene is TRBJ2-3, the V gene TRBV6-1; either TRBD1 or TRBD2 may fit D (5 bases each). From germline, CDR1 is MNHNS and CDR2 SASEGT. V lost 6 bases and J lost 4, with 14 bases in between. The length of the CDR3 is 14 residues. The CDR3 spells CASRNSVGADTQYF. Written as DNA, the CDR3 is TGTGCCAGCAGGAATAGCGTGGGGGCAGATACGCAGTATTTT.

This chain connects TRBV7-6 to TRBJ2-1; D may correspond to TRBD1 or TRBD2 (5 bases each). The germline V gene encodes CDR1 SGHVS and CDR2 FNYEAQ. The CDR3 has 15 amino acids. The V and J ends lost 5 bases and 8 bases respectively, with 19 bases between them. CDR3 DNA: TGTGCCAGCAGCAAATCGGGACCCTTCTCCTATGAGCAGTTCTTC. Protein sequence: CASSKSGPFSYEQFF. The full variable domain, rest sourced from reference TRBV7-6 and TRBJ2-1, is GAGVSQSPRYKVTKRGQDVALRCDPISGHVSLYWYRQALGQGPEFLTYFNYEAQQDKSGLPNDRFSAERPEGSISTLTIQRTEQRDSAMYRCASSKSGPFSYEQFFGPGTRLTVL.

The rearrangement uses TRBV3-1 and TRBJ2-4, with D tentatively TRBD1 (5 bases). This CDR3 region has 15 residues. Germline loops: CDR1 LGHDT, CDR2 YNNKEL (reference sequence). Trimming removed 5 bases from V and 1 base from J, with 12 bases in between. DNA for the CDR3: TGTGCCAGCAGCTCAGTACAGGACGCCAAAAACATTCAGTACTTC. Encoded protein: CASSSVQDAKNIQYF.

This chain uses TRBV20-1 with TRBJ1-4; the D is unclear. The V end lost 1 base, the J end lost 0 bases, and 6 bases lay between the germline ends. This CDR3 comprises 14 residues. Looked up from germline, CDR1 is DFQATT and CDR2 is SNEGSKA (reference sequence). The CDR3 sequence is CSARGPATNEKLFF. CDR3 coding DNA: TGCAGTGCTAGAGGACCTGCAACTAATGAAAAACTGTTTTTT.

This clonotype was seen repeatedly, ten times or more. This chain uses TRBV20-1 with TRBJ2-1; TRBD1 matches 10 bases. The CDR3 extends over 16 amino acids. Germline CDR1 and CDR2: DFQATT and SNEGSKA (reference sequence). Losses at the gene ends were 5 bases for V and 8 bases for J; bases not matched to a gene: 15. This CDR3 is CSALNTGTGVGDEQFF. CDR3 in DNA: TGCAGTGCTCTGAATACCGGGACAGGGGTAGGGGATGAGCAGTTCTTC.

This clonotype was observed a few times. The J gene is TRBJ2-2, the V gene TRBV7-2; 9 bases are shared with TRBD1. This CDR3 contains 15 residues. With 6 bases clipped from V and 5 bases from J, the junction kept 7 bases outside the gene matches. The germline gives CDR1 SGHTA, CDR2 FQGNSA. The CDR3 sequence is CASSAATGGTGELFF. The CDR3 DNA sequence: TGTGCCAGCAGTGCCGCGACAGGGGGGACCGGGGAGCTGTTTTTT.